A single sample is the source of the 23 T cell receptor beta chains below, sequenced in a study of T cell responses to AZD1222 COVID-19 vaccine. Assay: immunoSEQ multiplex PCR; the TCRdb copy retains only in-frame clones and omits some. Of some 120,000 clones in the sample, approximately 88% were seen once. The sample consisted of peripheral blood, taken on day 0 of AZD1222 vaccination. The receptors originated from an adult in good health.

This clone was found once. The CDR3 here is CASSENRGNEQYF. CDR3 in DNA: TGTGCCAGCAGTGAAAACAGGGGGAACGAGCAGTACTTC. The V call is TRBV6-1, the J call TRBJ2-7; the match to TRBD1 covers 8 bases. V shed 2 bases and J 5 bases; nucleotides not matched to a gene: 2. The CDR3 spans 13 residues. CDR1 and CDR2 (germline): MNHNS, SASEGT.

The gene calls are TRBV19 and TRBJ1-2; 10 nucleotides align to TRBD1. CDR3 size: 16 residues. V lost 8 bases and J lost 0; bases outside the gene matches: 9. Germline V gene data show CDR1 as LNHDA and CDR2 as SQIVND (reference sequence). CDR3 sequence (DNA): TGTGCCAGTTCCCTAACCGGGACAGGGGCTAACTATGGCTACACCTTC. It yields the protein CASSLTGTGANYGYTF.

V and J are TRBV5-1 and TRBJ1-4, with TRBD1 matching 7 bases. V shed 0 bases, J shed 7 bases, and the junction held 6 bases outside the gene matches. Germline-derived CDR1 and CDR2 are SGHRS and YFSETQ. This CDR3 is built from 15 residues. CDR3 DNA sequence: TGCGCCAGCAGCTTGGCCCCAGGGGGTGGTGAAAAACTGTTTTTT. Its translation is CASSLAPGGGEKLFF. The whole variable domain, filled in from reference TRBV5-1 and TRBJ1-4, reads KAGVTQTPRYLIKTRGQQVTLSCSPISGHRSVSWYQQTPGQGLQFLFEYFSETQRNKGNFPGRFSGRQFSNSRSEMNVSTLELGDSALYLCASSLAPGGGEKLFFGSGTQLSVL.

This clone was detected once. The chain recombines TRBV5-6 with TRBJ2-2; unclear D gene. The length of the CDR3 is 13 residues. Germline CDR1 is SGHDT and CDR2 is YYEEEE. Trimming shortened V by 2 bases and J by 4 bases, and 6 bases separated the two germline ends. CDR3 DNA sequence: TGTGCCAGCAGCTTAGGTGGCACCGGGGAGCTGTTTTTT. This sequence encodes CASSLGGTGELFF.

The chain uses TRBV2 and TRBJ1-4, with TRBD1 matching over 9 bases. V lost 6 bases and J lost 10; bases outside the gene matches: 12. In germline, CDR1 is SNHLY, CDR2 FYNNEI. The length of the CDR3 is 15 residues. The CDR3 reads CASRGGTGLSGKLFF. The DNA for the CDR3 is TGTGCCAGCAGGGGGGGGACAGGGCTCTCTGGAAAACTGTTTTTT.

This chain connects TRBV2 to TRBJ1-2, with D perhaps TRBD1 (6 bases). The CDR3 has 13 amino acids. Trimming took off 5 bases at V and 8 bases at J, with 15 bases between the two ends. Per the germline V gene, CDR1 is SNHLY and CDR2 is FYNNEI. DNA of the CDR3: TGTGCCAGCAGTTGGACAGCCGCTTTGGGCTACACCTTC. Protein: CASSWTAALGYTF.

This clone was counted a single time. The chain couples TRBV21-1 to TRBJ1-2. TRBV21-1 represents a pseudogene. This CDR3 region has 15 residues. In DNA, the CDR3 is TGTGCCAGCAGCAAGGACCTTTTGGGAGTCTATGGCTACACCTTC. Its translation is CASSKDLLGVYGYTF.

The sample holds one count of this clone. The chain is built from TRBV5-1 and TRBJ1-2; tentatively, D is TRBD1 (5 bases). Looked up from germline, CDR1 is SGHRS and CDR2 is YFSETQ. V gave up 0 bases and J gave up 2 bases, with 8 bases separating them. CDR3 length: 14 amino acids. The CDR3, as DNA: TGCGCCAGCAGCTTGGGCAGGGAGAACTATGGCTACACCTTC. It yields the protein CASSLGRENYGYTF.

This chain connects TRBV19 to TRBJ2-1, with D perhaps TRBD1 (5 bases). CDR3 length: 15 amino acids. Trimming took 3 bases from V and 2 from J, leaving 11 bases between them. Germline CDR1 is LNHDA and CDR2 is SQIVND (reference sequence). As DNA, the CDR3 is TGTGCCAGTAGTATGGGGCTTATACCCTACAATGAGCAGTTCTTC. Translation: CASSMGLIPYNEQFF.

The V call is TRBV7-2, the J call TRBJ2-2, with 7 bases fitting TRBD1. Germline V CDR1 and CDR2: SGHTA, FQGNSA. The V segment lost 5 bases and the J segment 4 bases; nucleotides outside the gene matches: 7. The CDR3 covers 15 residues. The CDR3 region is CASSHGRGSTGELFF. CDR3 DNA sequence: TGTGCCAGCAGCCACGGCAGGGGGAGCACCGGGGAGCTGTTTTTT. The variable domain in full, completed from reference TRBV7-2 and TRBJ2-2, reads GAGVSQSPSNKVTEKGKDVELRCDPISGHTALYWYRQSLGQGLEFLIYFQGNSAPDKSGLPSDRFSAERTGGSVSTLTIQRTQQEDSAVYLCASSHGRGSTGELFFGEGSRLTVL.

CDR3 nucleotides: TGTGCCAGCAGCCGGACAGTGATGACACCCCTCCACTTT. Translated: CASSRTVMTPLHF. The chain uses TRBV3-1 (or the pseudogene TRBV3-2) and TRBJ1-6; D might be TRBD1 (6 bases). The germline gives CDR1 LGHDT, CDR2 YNNKEL (reference sequence). The CDR3 covers 13 residues. V was cut by 4 bases and J by 11 bases, with 12 bases left in between.

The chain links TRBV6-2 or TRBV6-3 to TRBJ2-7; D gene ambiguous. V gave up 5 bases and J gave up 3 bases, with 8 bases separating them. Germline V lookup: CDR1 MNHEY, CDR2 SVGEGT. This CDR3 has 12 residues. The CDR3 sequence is CASSDPRYEQYF. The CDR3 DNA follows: TGTGCCAGCAGTGATCCCCGCTACGAGCAGTACTTC.

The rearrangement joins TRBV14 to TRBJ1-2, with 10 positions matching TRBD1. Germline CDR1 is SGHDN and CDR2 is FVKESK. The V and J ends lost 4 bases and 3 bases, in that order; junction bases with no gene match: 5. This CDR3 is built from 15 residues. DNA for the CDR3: TGTGCCAGCAGCCGCTCGGGACAGGGGCACTATGGCTACACCTTC. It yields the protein CASSRSGQGHYGYTF.

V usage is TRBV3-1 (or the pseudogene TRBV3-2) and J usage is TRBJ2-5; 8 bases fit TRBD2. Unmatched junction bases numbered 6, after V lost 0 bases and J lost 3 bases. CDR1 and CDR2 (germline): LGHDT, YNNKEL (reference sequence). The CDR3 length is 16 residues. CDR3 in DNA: TGTGCCAGCAGCCAAGATGGCAGGGGACTAGAAGAGACCCAGTACTTC. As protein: CASSQDGRGLEETQYF.

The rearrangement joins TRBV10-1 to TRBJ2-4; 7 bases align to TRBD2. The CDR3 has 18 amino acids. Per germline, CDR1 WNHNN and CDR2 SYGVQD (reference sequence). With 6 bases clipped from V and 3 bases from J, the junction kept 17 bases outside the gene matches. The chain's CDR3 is CASSTTSTTGGSKNIQYF. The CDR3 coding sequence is TGCGCCAGCAGCACCACGTCAACCACCGGGGGGAGCAAAAACATTCAGTACTTC.

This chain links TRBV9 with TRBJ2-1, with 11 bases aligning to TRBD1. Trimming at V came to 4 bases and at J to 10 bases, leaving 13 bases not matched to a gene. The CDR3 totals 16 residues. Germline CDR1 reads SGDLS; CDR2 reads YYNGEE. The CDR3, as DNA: TGTGCCAGCAGCTTGACTTCGGGACAGGGGGTCGGGGAGCAGTTCTTC. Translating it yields CASSLTSGQGVGEQFF.

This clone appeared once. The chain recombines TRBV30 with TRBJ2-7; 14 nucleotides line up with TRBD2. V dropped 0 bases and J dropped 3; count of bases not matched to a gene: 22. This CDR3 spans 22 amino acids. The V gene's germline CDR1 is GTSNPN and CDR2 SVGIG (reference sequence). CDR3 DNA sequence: TGTGCCTGGAGTGTATCACTCAGACTAGCGGGAGGGGACAGCCGTGTGGTCTACGAGCAGTACTTC. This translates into CAWSVSLRLAGGDSRVVYEQYF.

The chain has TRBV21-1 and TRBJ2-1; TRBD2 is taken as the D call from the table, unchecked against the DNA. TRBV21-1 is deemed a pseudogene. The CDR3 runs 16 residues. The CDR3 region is CASSKELSGRYNEQFF. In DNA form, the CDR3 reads TGTGCCAGCAGCAAAGAGCTTAGCGGGAGATACAATGAGCAGTTCTTC.

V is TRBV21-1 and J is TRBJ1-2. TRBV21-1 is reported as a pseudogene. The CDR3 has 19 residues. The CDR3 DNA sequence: TGTGCCAGCAGCAAAGAAGTCCGAGGGAGGGGGCGGTGGATCTATGGCTACACCTTC. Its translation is CASSKEVRGRGRWIYGYTF.

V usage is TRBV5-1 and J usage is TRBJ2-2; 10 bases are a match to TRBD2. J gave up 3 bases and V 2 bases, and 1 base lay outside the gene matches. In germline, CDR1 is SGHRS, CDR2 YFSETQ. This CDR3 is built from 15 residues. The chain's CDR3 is CASSFGLADTGELFF. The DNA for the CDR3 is TGCGCCAGCAGCTTTGGACTAGCGGACACCGGGGAGCTGTTTTTT.

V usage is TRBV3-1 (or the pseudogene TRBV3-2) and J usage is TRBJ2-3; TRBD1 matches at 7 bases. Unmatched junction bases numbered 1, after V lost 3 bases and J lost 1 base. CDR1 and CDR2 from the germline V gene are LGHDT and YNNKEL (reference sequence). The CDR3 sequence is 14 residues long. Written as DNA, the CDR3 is TGTGCCAGCAGCCATACAGGGGGCACAGATACGCAGTATTTT. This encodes CASSHTGGTDTQYF.

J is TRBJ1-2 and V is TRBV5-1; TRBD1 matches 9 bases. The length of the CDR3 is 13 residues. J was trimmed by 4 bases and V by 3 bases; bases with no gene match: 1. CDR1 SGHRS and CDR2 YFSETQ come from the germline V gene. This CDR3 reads CASSWDRAYGYTF. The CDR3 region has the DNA TGCGCCAGCAGCTGGGACAGGGCCTATGGCTACACCTTC.

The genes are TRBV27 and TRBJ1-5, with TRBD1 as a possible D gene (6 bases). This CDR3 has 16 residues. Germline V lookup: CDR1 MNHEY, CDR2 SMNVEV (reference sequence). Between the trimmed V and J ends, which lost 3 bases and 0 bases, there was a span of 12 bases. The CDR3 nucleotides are TGTGCCAGCAGTTTTGGAGGGGGAAATAGCAATCAGCCCCAGCATTTT. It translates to CASSFGGGNSNQPQHF.